This TCR beta chain was obtained from a study of T-cell reconstitution after alpha-beta-depleted transplantation in children. The germline V gene has CDR1 SGHAT and CDR2 FQNNGV. The CDR3 covers 15 residues. Trimming left V 5 bases short and J 0 bases short, with 13 bases between. TCRbeta library preparation incorporated unique molecular identifiers. MiXCR, applied by TCRdb to the PCR reads, yields one record per CDR3 protein. The sample lists around 450,000 distinct CDR3 sequences; around two fifths were seen once. The chain has TRBV11-2 and TRBJ2-5; D perhaps matches TRBD2 (6 bases). The sequence was collected from a girl aged 2-10 years with aplastic anemia, due to receive a stem cell transplant. The input for sequencing was PBMCs, taken before TCRalphabeta/CD19-depleted stem cell transplant. CDR3 bases: TGTGCCAGCAGCCTCGGGTGGACTAACCAAGAGACCCAGTACTTC. Its protein product is CASSLGWTNQETQYF.